This entry describes one TCR beta chain. Its antigen has not been determined. Within one base of it there is no much larger clone, and no base qualities were kept. The immunoSEQ Assay, a bias-controlled multiplex PCR, was used to amplify TCRbeta CDR3 regions from genomic DNA. Under the source paper's analysis protocol: Within the assay, amplification of reference gene primers was used to estimate how many nucleated cells each sample contained. To quantify the absolute abundance of each unique TCRbeta CDR3 rearrangement, sequence reads were collapsed and filtered. For each sample, productive Simpson clonality was calculated as the square root of Simpson's diversity index over productive rearrangements. TCRdb mirrors the immuneACCESS table, restricted to in-frame sequences. Some clones are absent from its copies; in checked studies, under half trace to an unresolved V gene, and the reason for the others is unknown. The DNA was the basis for D and trimming; V, J and clone size are from that table. Recorded for this sample are some 260,000 clones; about 86% of them occurred a single time. The ten largest account for under 4.5% of the sample.

The data originate from a study of blood T cell repertoires in COVID-19 (dated by TCRdb to between 2020 and 2021). At the level of the whole study: Samples from collaborators originated in the United States, Italy and Spain and spanned both the acute and convalescent phases of COVID-19. Deeply sampled blood TCRbeta repertoires from subjects exposed to, actively infected with, or recovered from COVID-19 were included in the dataset. The repertoires were made available in a free public database intended to serve as a resource for research on the immune response to SARS-CoV-2. The material from the prospective study consisted of cDNA or gDNA derived from T cells, B-cell-depleted T cells, or PBMCs. Samples came from the ongoing ImmuneRACE study (first 160 participants) plus 1,254 subjects from 6 global collaborators. The sample metadata nearly always contained a de-identified subject ID, COVID-19 status, age in years and sex. Where available, HLA class I and class II types were obtained from metadata supplied by the sample provider rather than from assay-based typing.

Enrolling through a virtual design, the prospective study's participants ranged in age from roughly 18 to 100 years and lived across 24 United States geographic areas. Cohort assignment in the prospective study relied on participant-reported clinical history from a screening survey and a study questionnaire. In the prospective study, mobile phlebotomists collected whole blood, serum and a nasopharyngeal or oropharyngeal swab from each participant. Prospective study participants could optionally give additional blood draws and questionnaires over an approximately 2-month period. Prospective study blood samples were shipped either frozen or at room temperature before DNA extraction. Here is what the overall study found, with its caveats: How much clinical and demographic metadata was included differed by source and by participant, and the metadata was provided uncurated.

The CDR3 goes from the cysteine to the phenylalanine over 15 residues. CDR3 DNA is the only sequence kept; it has 45 bases, read in frame from the first base. Trimming removed 0 bases from V and 2 bases from J; the gene matches leave 4 bases unexplained. Reading the germline V gene gives CDR1 SGDLS and CDR2 YYNGEE. Recombination connected TRBV9 to TRBJ1-2; the central 7 bases match TRBD1. This sequence was found in a man aged 25 to 45 with acute COVID-19. Sequences were obtained from PBMCs or T cells enriched from blood (not recorded which). The DNA sequence is given as TGTGCCAGCAGCGTAGTATTGGACAGGAACTATGGCTACACCTTC. It specifies CASSVVLDRNYGYTF.